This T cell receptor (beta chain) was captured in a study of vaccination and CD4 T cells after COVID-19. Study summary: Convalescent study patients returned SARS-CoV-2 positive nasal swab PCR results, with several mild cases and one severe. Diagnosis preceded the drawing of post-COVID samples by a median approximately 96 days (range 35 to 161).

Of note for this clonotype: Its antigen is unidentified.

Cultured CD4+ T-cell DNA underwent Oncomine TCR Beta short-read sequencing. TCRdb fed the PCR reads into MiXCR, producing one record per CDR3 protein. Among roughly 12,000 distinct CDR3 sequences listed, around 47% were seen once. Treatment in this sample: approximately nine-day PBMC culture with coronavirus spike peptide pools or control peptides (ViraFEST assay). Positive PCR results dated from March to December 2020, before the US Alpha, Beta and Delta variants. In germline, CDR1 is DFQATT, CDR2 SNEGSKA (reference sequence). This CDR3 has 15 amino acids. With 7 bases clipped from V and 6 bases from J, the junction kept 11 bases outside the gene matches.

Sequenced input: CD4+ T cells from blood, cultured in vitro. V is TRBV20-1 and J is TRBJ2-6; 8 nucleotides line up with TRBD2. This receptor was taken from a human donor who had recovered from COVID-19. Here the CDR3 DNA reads TGCAGTGGAACTAGCGGCGGGCCTGTGGCCAACGTCCTGACTTTC. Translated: CSGTSGGPVANVLTF.